This T cell receptor (beta chain) was sequenced in a study of blood T cell repertoires in COVID-19. For the study at large: There were acute and convalescent COVID-19 samples, and they came from the United States, Italy and Spain.

Profiled with immunoSEQ multiplex PCR; TCRdb holds only in-frame clones, not every one. The table lists some 350,000 clones, 88% of them singletons. The CDR3 contains 16 residues. Trimming stripped 6 bases from V and 10 bases from J, with 24 bases between. Germline assignment: CDR1 MNHEY and CDR2 SVGEGT. Seattle patient enrollment occurred during active infection, with longitudinal follow-up thereafter. This chain links TRBV6-2 or TRBV6-3 with TRBJ1-4; possibly TRBD1 for D (5 bases). The sequencing sample was made of peripheral blood. This clonotype originated in a woman in her 70s with COVID-19, enrolled during active disease. The CDR3 sequence: CASSSTGGQVGGKLFF. The CDR3 coding sequence is TGTGCCAGCAGCTCTACGGGCGGCCAGGTGGGGGGAAAACTGTTTTTT.